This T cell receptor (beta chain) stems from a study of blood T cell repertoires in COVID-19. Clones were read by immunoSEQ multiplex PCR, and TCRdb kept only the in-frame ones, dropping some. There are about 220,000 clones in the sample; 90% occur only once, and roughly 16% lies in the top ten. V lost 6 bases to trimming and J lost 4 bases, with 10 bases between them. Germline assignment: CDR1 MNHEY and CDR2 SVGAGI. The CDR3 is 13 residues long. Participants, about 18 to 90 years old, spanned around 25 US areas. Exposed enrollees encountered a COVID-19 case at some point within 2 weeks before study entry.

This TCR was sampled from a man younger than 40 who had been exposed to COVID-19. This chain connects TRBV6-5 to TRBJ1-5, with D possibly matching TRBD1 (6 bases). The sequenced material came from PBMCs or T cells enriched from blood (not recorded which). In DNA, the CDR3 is TGTGCCAGCAGAGGACAGTTTAATCAGCCCCAGCATTTT. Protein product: CASRGQFNQPQHF.